Each of the 20 T cell receptor beta chains below was sequenced from the same sample in a study of beta chain features in type 1 diabetes. Isolated RNA was reverse transcribed in full, so expressed TCRB transcripts were sequenced. Sequenced by immunoSEQ multiplex PCR; TCRdb stores in-frame clones only, minus some. The sample consists of 130,000 to 150,000 clones, 40% to 60% of them appearing once. Sequencing input: Tregs from blood. The receptors shown here come from a man aged 18 to 29 in good health.

The V call is TRBV18, the J call TRBJ2-7, with 8 bases that match TRBD1. Germline V CDR1 and CDR2: KGHSH, LQKENI. J gave up 0 bases and V 3 bases, and 4 bases lay outside the gene matches. CDR3 length: 15 residues. The CDR3 region is CASSPGQGSSYEQYF. The CDR3 DNA is TGTGCCAGCTCACCCGGACAGGGAAGCTCCTACGAGCAGTACTTC.

This sequence joins TRBV5-1 and TRBJ2-1; TRBD2 matches 13 bases. The CDR3 has 18 amino acids. Germline assignment: CDR1 SGHRS and CDR2 YFSETQ. The trim removed 0 bases at V and 3 bases at J, leaving 6 bases unmatched. The DNA of the CDR3 is TGCGCCAGCAGCTTGGCCGTACTAGCGGGAGGGGTCTACAATGAGCAGTTCTTC. Encoded protein: CASSLAVLAGGVYNEQFF.

This clone came up a few times. The chain is built from TRBV27 and TRBJ2-5, with 9 bases identical to TRBD2. V lost 5 bases to trimming and J lost 1 base; unmatched junction nucleotides: 11. CDR3 size: 17 residues. Germline CDR1 MNHEY, CDR2 SMNVEV (reference sequence). The CDR3 region is CASSLKRTSVRQETQYF. Written as DNA, the CDR3 is TGTGCCAGCAGTCTAAAACGGACTAGCGTACGCCAAGAGACCCAGTACTTC.

The rearrangement uses TRBV6-1 and TRBJ2-5, with 9 bases fitting TRBD1. The CDR3 totals 13 residues. Germline CDR1 is MNHNS and CDR2 is SASEGT. V lost 0 bases and J lost 13; bases outside the gene matches: 6. CDR3 residues: CASSEADRGYRYF. Written as DNA, the CDR3 is TGTGCCAGCAGTGAAGCGGACAGGGGATACCGGTACTTC.

The chain is built from TRBV18 and TRBJ2-3, with D possibly TRBD2 on 5 matching bases. V was trimmed by 2 bases and J by 3 bases, leaving 12 bases between them. CDR3 length: 15 amino acids. In germline, CDR1 is KGHSH, CDR2 LQKENI. CDR3 in DNA: TGTGCCAGCTCACCAAGTGGGAGTCGGACAGATACGCAGTATTTT. It codes for CASSPSGSRTDTQYF.

The V and J genes are TRBV7-9 and TRBJ1-6; D possibly corresponds to TRBD1 (5 bases). Germline-derived CDR1 and CDR2 are SEHNR and FQNEAQ (reference sequence). The V end lost 2 bases, the J end lost 7 bases, and 12 bases lay between the germline ends. The CDR3 loop spans 15 amino acids. The CDR3 loop is CASSLRGAGNSPLHF. The CDR3, as DNA: TGTGCCAGCAGCTTAAGGGGCGCGGGGAATTCACCCCTCCACTTT. The full variable domain, completed using reference TRBV7-9 and TRBJ1-6, is DTGVSQNPRHKITKRGQNVTFRCDPISEHNRLYWYRQTLGQGPEFLTYFQNEAQLEKSRLLSDRFSAERPKGSFSTLEIQRTEQGDSAMYLCASSLRGAGNSPLHFGNGTRLTVT.

The CDR3 reads CASSLDRTGGSDGYTF. The DNA of the CDR3 is TGTGCCAGCAGCTTAGATCGTACAGGGGGTTCTGACGGCTACACCTTC. The rearrangement links TRBV7-2 to TRBJ1-2; 8 nucleotides align to TRBD1. This CDR3 comprises 16 residues. V trimming: 1 base; J trimming: 8 bases; junction bases outside the gene matches: 12. Germline lookup yields CDR1 SGHTA and CDR2 FQGNSA.

This chain connects TRBV5-1 to TRBJ2-7; D perhaps matches TRBD1 (7 bases). This CDR3 spans 18 amino acids. Trimming took 4 bases from V and 5 from J, leaving 28 bases between them. Germline CDR1 SGHRS, CDR2 YFSETQ. CDR3 bases: TGCGCCAGCAGCCTACCTCGGGGGTTAACAGGGGTTTACGACGAGCAGTACTTC. This sequence encodes CASSLPRGLTGVYDEQYF.

The V call is TRBV7-2, the J call TRBJ2-4; a possible D gene is TRBD1 (6 bases). V shed 5 bases and J shed 0 bases, with 17 bases lying between them. The CDR3 length is 17 residues. Germline lookup yields CDR1 SGHTA and CDR2 FQGNSA. CDR3 protein: CASSLQDSRLAKNIQYF. The CDR3, as DNA: TGTGCCAGCAGCCTCCAGGACAGCCGACTAGCCAAAAACATTCAGTACTTC.

This clone turned up a few times. A read error may be the cause here, since a much bigger clone is one base away. The same CDR3 is also encoded by other DNA sequences in this sample. The V and J genes are TRBV7-3 and TRBJ2-3; 10 nucleotides align to TRBD2. The junction had 0 bases not matched to a gene; V was cut back by 3 bases and J by 3 bases. Looked up from germline, CDR1 is SGHTA and CDR2 is FQGTGA. The CDR3 has 14 amino acids. The CDR3 region has the DNA TGTGCCAGCAGCTTTAGCGGGGGGACAGATACGCAGTATTTT. It codes for CASSFSGGTDTQYF.

The chain carries TRBV7-2 and TRBJ2-7; the D gene is possibly TRBD1 (6 bases). Germline V gene lookup returns CDR1 SGHTA and CDR2 FQGNSA. V was clipped by 4 bases and J by 4 bases, with 17 bases between them. The CDR3 contains 15 residues. The CDR3 reads CASSYAQGLLYEQYF. The CDR3 DNA reads as TGTGCCAGCAGCTACGCTCAGGGGCTCTTATACGAGCAGTACTTC.

The chain joins TRBV27 to TRBJ2-5, with a possible D match to TRBD1 (5 bases). CDR3 length: 14 amino acids. Trimming shortened V by 8 bases and J by 5 bases, and 18 bases separated the two germline ends. CDR1 and CDR2 from the germline V gene are MNHEY and SMNVEV (reference sequence). This CDR3 reads CASQHNPGQETQYF. CDR3 in DNA: TGTGCCAGCCAACACAATCCAGGGCAGGAGACCCAGTACTTC.

The rearrangement uses TRBV6-1 and TRBJ1-1; D unclear. V was pared by 2 bases and J by 0 bases, with 4 bases between. The CDR3 consists of 13 residues. Germline lookup yields CDR1 MNHNS and CDR2 SASEGT. The CDR3 region is CASSEIMNTEAFF. As DNA, the CDR3 is TGTGCCAGCAGTGAAATAATGAACACTGAAGCTTTCTTT.

This chain's CDR3 is CSVEGQGSFWAEAFF. The CDR3 DNA follows: TGCAGCGTTGAAGGACAGGGATCTTTTTGGGCTGAAGCTTTCTTT. The chain joins TRBV29-1 to TRBJ1-1, with 7 bases matching TRBD1. The CDR3 is 15 amino acids. The V gene's germline CDR1 is SQVTM and CDR2 ANQGSEA. The V segment lost 1 base and the J segment 6 bases; nucleotides outside the gene matches: 11.

V usage is TRBV7-6 and J usage is TRBJ2-3; 10 positions match TRBD2. Germline CDR1 is SGHVS and CDR2 is FNYEAQ. With V trimmed by 4 bases and J by 4 bases, 8 bases remained unmatched. The CDR3 sequence is 16 residues long. The DNA for the CDR3 is TGTGCCAGCAGCTCCTATAGCGGGAGGAGGCCAGATACGCAGTATTTT. Amino acid sequence: CASSSYSGRRPDTQYF.

In this sample, this clone turned up many times. This chain uses TRBV10-3 with TRBJ1-1; TRBD1 agrees at 9 bases. After removal of 6 bases from V and 1 base from J, the junction contained 6 bases not matched to a gene. The germline gives CDR1 ENHRY, CDR2 SYGVKD. The CDR3 consists of 15 residues. CDR3 sequence (DNA): TGTGCCATCAGAGCCCTGGACAGGGGGAACACTGAAGCTTTCTTT. The encoded protein is CAIRALDRGNTEAFF.

This chain connects TRBV19 to TRBJ1-4; the match to TRBD1 covers 11 bases. V gave up 7 bases and J gave up 2 bases; unmatched junction bases: 15. Germline-derived CDR1 and CDR2 are LNHDA and SQIVND (reference sequence). This CDR3 has 19 residues. The CDR3 DNA reads TGTGCCAGTATCCTAGGACAGGGGGCGCACCCCCTCACTAATGAAAAACTGTTTTTT. This gives the protein CASILGQGAHPLTNEKLFF.

The chain couples TRBV10-3 to TRBJ2-1; 7 bases are a match to TRBD2. V lost 2 bases and J lost 9; bases outside the gene matches: 10. The CDR3 extends over 15 amino acids. CDR1 is ENHRY and CDR2 is SYGVKD in the germline V gene. CDR3 loop: CAISEEVGGNSEQFF. DNA of the CDR3: TGTGCCATCAGTGAGGAAGTGGGGGGGAACAGTGAGCAGTTCTTC.

In this sample, this clone turned up a few times. V usage is TRBV29-1 and J usage is TRBJ2-7, with TRBD1 as a possible D gene (5 bases). CDR3 size: 11 residues. Looked up from germline, CDR1 is SQVTM and CDR2 is ANQGSEA. Trimming left V 7 bases short and J 2 bases short, with 9 bases between. The CDR3 region is CSATGAYEQYF. The CDR3 DNA is TGCAGCGCCACAGGAGCCTACGAGCAGTACTTC.

Only a few counts were recorded for this clone. V usage is TRBV19 and J usage is TRBJ2-1; D ambiguous. CDR3 length equals 13 residues. Trimming took off 2 bases at V and 7 bases at J, with 9 bases between the two ends. Germline CDR1 LNHDA, CDR2 SQIVND (reference sequence). The CDR3, as DNA: TGTGCCAGTAGTATATTGCGGCGTAATGAGCAGTTCTTC. Amino acids: CASSILRRNEQFF.